The sequence of this T cell receptor (beta chain) was determined in a study of CD8+CD57+ T cells in acquired aplastic anemia. Study-wide context: Mean DNA quantity obtained from sorted CD4+ and CD8+ cells was around 2.9 ug. Where healthy donors were concerned, CD4+ cells averaged about 10 million reads. Study-level findings and limits: Patients and controls had in common twenty-nine CD8+ CDR3 sequences.

As to this clonotype: The target antigen is unknown.

V lost 5 bases, J lost 2 bases, and 15 bases lay in between. The CDR3 is 15 residues long. Germline loops: CDR1 SGHVS, CDR2 FQNEAQ. The template for TCR beta VDJ and CDR3 sequence profiling was genomic DNA. TCRdb processed the reads anew with MiXCR; each CDR3 protein has one entry. Altogether some 130,000 distinct CDR3 sequences are present, more than 40% being singletons, with the ten largest covering 2% to 3%. This TCR was sampled from a human donor in good health, serving as a control. This chain connects TRBV7-8 to TRBJ1-1; the D gene is possibly TRBD1 (6 bases). Sequencing was performed on sorted CD4+, CD8+, or CD8+CD57+ T cells (not recorded which) from PBMCs. CDR3 DNA sequence: TGTGCCAGCAGCGATCCGGTCAGGGGTAACACTGAAGCTTTCTTT. Its protein product is CASSDPVRGNTEAFF.